The 8 T cell receptor beta chains below all came from one sample that was sequenced in a study of CD8 T cells in ankylosing spondylitis. One entry per CDR3 protein results from TCRdb running MiXCR on the 5' RACE reads. The sample has hundreds of thousands of distinct CDR3 sequences, over 9.5% seen once. Study-level findings and limits: Within ankylosing spondylitis blood, a TCR beta motif made up of roughly eight highly homologous variants appeared to be characteristic.

No antigen is known for these receptors. Sequencing was carried out using blood, either unsorted or a sorted T cell fraction (not recorded which). The origin of the receptors is a male donor with ankylosing spondylitis.

This clonotype showed up many times. The V and J genes are TRBV4-3 and TRBJ2-1; 8 nucleotides match TRBD2. Germline values: CDR1 LGHNA, CDR2 YSLEER. The CDR3 runs to 16 residues. V dropped 1 base and J dropped 4; count of bases not matched to a gene: 6. The CDR3 DNA sequence: TGCGCCAGCAGCCAAGCCCCTAGCGGGCCTTACAATGAGCAGTTCTTC. Protein sequence: CASSQAPSGPYNEQFF.

This clonotype was detected only a few times. The chain combines TRBV20-1 with TRBJ1-2; weak D call: TRBD1 (5 bases). The CDR3 is 13 residues long. The germline CDR1 and CDR2 sequences are DFQATT and SNEGSKA (reference sequence). V gave up 5 bases and J gave up 8 bases, with 18 bases separating them. The CDR3 DNA sequence: TGCAGTGCTCCTCCCCGGGGGACGGGAGGCTACACCTTC. As protein: CSAPPRGTGGYTF.

This clonotype was recorded a few times. The chain is built from TRBV30 and TRBJ2-5; D is unresolved. V dropped 0 bases and J dropped 1 base, with 6 bases sitting between them. CDR1 is GTSNPN and CDR2 is SVGIG in the germline V gene (reference sequence). This CDR3 has 13 residues. The CDR3 spells CAWSVDLQETQYF. CDR3 DNA: TGTGCCTGGAGTGTAGACCTCCAAGAGACCCAGTACTTC.

The genes are TRBV20-1 and TRBJ2-1; no definite D call. Trimming stripped 6 bases from V and 5 bases from J, with 11 bases between. The V gene's germline CDR1 is DFQATT and CDR2 SNEGSKA (reference sequence). There are 12 residues in the CDR3. The CDR3 DNA sequence: TGCAGTGCCAGCGACGGCCACAATGAGCAGTTCTTC. It is translated as CSASDGHNEQFF.

This clonotype appeared many times. V gene TRBV20-1 combines with J gene TRBJ2-5, with D hard to call. Between the trimmed V and J ends, which lost 0 bases and 5 bases, there was a span of 4 bases. The CDR3 spans 11 residues. Germline CDR1 is DFQATT and CDR2 is SNEGSKA (reference sequence). For the CDR3, the DNA is TGCAGTGCTAGAGATGCGGAGACCCAGTACTTC. Translating gives CSARDAETQYF.

This clonotype was picked up a small number of times. The V call is TRBV30, the J call TRBJ1-2; 7 bases align to TRBD1. V shed 2 bases and J 5 bases; nucleotides not matched to a gene: 11. This CDR3 has 15 residues. Germline CDR1 and CDR2: GTSNPN and SVGIG (reference sequence). CDR3 residues: CAWSPQTGSRYGYTF. The DNA for the CDR3 is TGTGCCTGGAGTCCCCAGACAGGGAGTAGATATGGCTACACCTTC.

This clonotype was observed many times. The rearrangement uses TRBV12-3 or TRBV12-4 and TRBJ1-2; tentative D call: TRBD1 (6 bases). This CDR3 spans 14 amino acids. The V end was cut by 4 bases, the J end by 4 bases, with 13 bases between. DNA for the CDR3: TGTGCCAGCAGTTATAGGGGGAGATCCTATGGCTACACCTTC. It translates to CASSYRGRSYGYTF.

Ten or more counts support this clonotype. The rearrangement joins TRBV10-3 to TRBJ2-1, with 12 bases fitting TRBD2. In germline, CDR1 is ENHRY, CDR2 SYGVKD. The V gene end was trimmed by 5 bases and the J gene end by 3 bases; junction bases not matched to a gene: 2. CDR3 size: 15 residues. The CDR3: CAISRTSGNYNEQFF. The CDR3 nucleotides are TGTGCCATCAGTAGGACTAGCGGGAACTACAATGAGCAGTTCTTC.